This is a list of T cell receptor beta chains from one sample in a study of identical twins. TCRdb re-called the 5' RACE reads through MiXCR, storing one row per CDR3 protein. The sample includes roughly 710,000 distinct CDR3 sequences, 5.5% to 7.5% of them seen just once. What was sequenced was naive T cells sorted from blood. The receptors here all came from a man aged 18 to 30 in good health. Each CDR3 is given without its conserved first and last residue. The order of the fields is clone size, V gene, CDR3 protein. Only part of the rows carry a size: once, few, many, or a class if the clone is expanded.

clone size: NA
V gene: TRBV5-1
CDR3 protein: ASSLTGPTNEKLF

clone size: NA
V gene: TRBV20-1
CDR3 protein: SRRQGNYGYT

clone size: many
V gene: TRBV20-1
CDR3 protein: SARNPAVGNTIY

clone size: many
V gene: TRBV7-9
CDR3 protein: ASSQGRYEQY

clone size: NA
V gene: TRBV27
CDR3 protein: ASSFEGGGEQY

clone size: few
V gene: TRBV7-2
CDR3 protein: ASAPPGARISGNTIY

clone size: NA
V gene: TRBV2
CDR3 protein: ASSTEISREQF

clone size: many
V gene: TRBV20-1
CDR3 protein: SASGFAGNTIY

clone size: many
V gene: TRBV12-3/TRBV12-4
CDR3 protein: ASSLGRSNTGELF

clone size: many
V gene: TRBV6-2/TRBV6-3
CDR3 protein: ASRAGGSKDTQY

clone size: many
V gene: TRBV12-3/TRBV12-4
CDR3 protein: ASSFWDRGPGELF

clone size: NA
V gene: TRBV27
CDR3 protein: ASSLSAQRNTEAF

clone size: few
V gene: TRBV5-1
CDR3 protein: ASRVIGDQQF

clone size: many
V gene: TRBV20-1
CDR3 protein: SGRQENTEAF

clone size: few
V gene: TRBV25-1
CDR3 protein: ASSEGGMGPDTQY

clone size: NA
V gene: TRBV14
CDR3 protein: ASNYRGRGYEQY

clone size: NA
V gene: TRBV5-5
CDR3 protein: ASSLIWGDMGYGYT

clone size: many
V gene: TRBV7-2
CDR3 protein: ASSLSEVEAF

clone size: many
V gene: TRBV11-2
CDR3 protein: ASSPRGQGDPNEQF

clone size: many
V gene: TRBV20-1
CDR3 protein: SAREAGSETQY

clone size: NA
V gene: TRBV12-3/TRBV12-4
CDR3 protein: ASSLLLLKAEQY

clone size: many
V gene: TRBV29-1
CDR3 protein: SVGRVLEDTQY

clone size: few
V gene: TRBV19
CDR3 protein: ASRETGGVLNTEAF

clone size: few
V gene: TRBV11-2
CDR3 protein: ASTAPPGGGRKETQY

clone size: NA
V gene: TRBV3-1
CDR3 protein: ASSQREDGSTYEQY

clone size: NA
V gene: TRBV12-3/TRBV12-4
CDR3 protein: ASSFSGIGPLEQF

clone size: many
V gene: TRBV10-3
CDR3 protein: AISGQNSNQPQH

clone size: few
V gene: TRBV25-1
CDR3 protein: ASSDSGGGWLAGTEQY

clone size: few
V gene: TRBV12-3/TRBV12-4
CDR3 protein: ASSFAGTIVTQY

clone size: many
V gene: TRBV6-5
CDR3 protein: ASSYSGQTSYEQY

clone size: many
V gene: TRBV12-3/TRBV12-4
CDR3 protein: ASSPHNQPQH

clone size: many
V gene: TRBV7-2
CDR3 protein: ASSLGVEQY

clone size: NA
V gene: TRBV7-9
CDR3 protein: ASSQSFGLNTGELF